These 10 T cell receptor beta chains were sequenced from one sample in a study of somatic mutations in cytotoxic T cells in rheumatoid arthritis. Here immunoSEQ multiplex PCR was the method, and the copy in TCRdb shows in-frame clones only, minus some. Among around 20,000 clones listed, about four fifths were seen once. Sequenced sample: CD8+ T cells sorted from blood. Source of these receptors: a man aged 18 to 29 with rheumatoid arthritis.

This clone was found once. The V and J genes are TRBV28 and TRBJ1-6; D ambiguous. The CDR3 loop spans 15 amino acids. V lost 5 bases, J lost 9 bases, and 17 bases lay in between. CDR1 is MDHEN, CDR2 SYDVKM, per germline. The CDR3 loop reads CASSPADRDSSPLHF. Here the CDR3 DNA reads TGTGCCAGCAGTCCGGCCGATAGAGATAGTTCACCCCTCCACTTT.

The chain recombines TRBV19 with TRBJ1-1; D ambiguous. The CDR3 is 11 amino acids. The ends were cut back, 0 bases at V and 7 bases at J, with 3 bases in the middle. CDR1 is LNHDA and CDR2 is SQIVND in the germline V gene (reference sequence). CDR3 loop: CASSIEGEAFF. The DNA for the CDR3 is TGTGCCAGTAGTATAGAGGGTGAAGCTTTCTTT.

The V gene is TRBV5-6, the J gene TRBJ1-1, with a weak D call TRBD1 (6 bases). CDR3 length equals 14 residues. CDR1 is SGHDT and CDR2 is YYEEEE in the germline V gene. Trimming removed 3 bases at V and 1 base at J, with 10 bases between. The DNA of the CDR3 is TGTGCCAGCAGCTGGGCACAGGGGAACACTGAAGCTTTCTTT. It translates to CASSWAQGNTEAFF. Supplemented by reference TRBV5-6 and TRBJ1-1, the full variable domain reads DAGVTQSPTHLIKTRGQQVTLRCSPKSGHDTVSWYQQALGQGPQFIFQYYEEEERQRGNFPDRFSGHQFPNYSSELNVNALLLGDSALYLCASSWAQGNTEAFFGQGTRLTVV.

This rearrangement joins TRBV4-1 to TRBJ1-5, with D possibly TRBD1 on 5 matching bases. The CDR3 is made up of 14 amino acids. Trimming pared 0 bases from V and 5 bases from J, leaving 8 bases between. Germline CDR1 and CDR2: MGHRA and YSYEKL. The CDR3 bases are TGCGCCAGCAGCCAAGATCGGGGCTATCAGCCCCAGCATTTT. This codes for CASSQDRGYQPQHF.

The chain couples TRBV28 to TRBJ2-5; 8 nucleotides agree with TRBD1. The J call may be in error: the DNA end matches TRBJ2-7 better. This CDR3 is 19 amino acids long. The V gene's germline CDR1 is MDHEN and CDR2 SYDVKM. For the CDR3, the DNA is TGTGCCAGCAGTTTAAGGAAGGACAGGGTTCCGACGGGTTCCTACGAGCAGTACTTC. It yields the protein CASSLRKDRVPTGSYEQYF.

The count of this clone is one. The rearrangement uses TRBV15 and TRBJ2-7; tentatively, D is TRBD2 (5 bases). Trimming cost V 1 base and J 2 bases, with 9 bases left between them. Germline CDR1 LNHNV, CDR2 YYDKDF (reference sequence). The CDR3 is made up of 14 amino acids. CDR3 nucleotide sequence: TGTGCCACCAGCAGAGCAAGAGGGACCTACGAGCAGTACTTC. Residues: CATSRARGTYEQYF.

This clone was seen a single time. V usage is TRBV9 and J usage is TRBJ2-1; D is uncertain. This CDR3 is built from 13 residues. V was pared by 2 bases and J by 3 bases, with 6 bases between. Germline CDR1 reads SGDLS; CDR2 reads YYNGEE. The chain's CDR3 is CASSVGSYNEQFF. CDR3 DNA sequence: TGTGCCAGCAGCGTGGGCAGCTACAATGAGCAGTTCTTC.

The chain joins TRBV7-9 to TRBJ1-1, with 7 bases fitting TRBD1. Losses at the gene ends were 2 bases for V and 0 bases for J; bases not matched to a gene: 0. This CDR3 has 14 amino acids. CDR1 is SEHNR and CDR2 is FQNEAQ in the germline V gene (reference sequence). As DNA, the CDR3 is TGTGCCAGCAGCTTACAGGGGGTGAACACTGAAGCTTTCTTT. Translated, it gives CASSLQGVNTEAFF.

V gene TRBV28 combines with J gene TRBJ2-7; TRBD1 is a possible D gene (6 bases). Germline CDR1 MDHEN, CDR2 SYDVKM. The CDR3 extends over 13 amino acids. Trimming stripped 3 bases from V and 2 bases from J, with 8 bases between. CDR3 loop: CASSFGTPYEQYF. The CDR3 DNA reads TGTGCCAGCAGTTTCGGGACACCCTACGAGCAGTACTTC.

The V and J genes are TRBV6-1 and TRBJ1-2; D is possibly TRBD1 (6 bases). Looked up from germline, CDR1 is MNHNS and CDR2 is SASEGT. The CDR3 runs to 14 residues. V shed 6 bases and J shed 2 bases, with 13 bases lying between them. CDR3 nucleotides: TGTGCCAGCAGATTACAGGGTACCAACTATGGCTACACCTTC. Amino acids: CASRLQGTNYGYTF.